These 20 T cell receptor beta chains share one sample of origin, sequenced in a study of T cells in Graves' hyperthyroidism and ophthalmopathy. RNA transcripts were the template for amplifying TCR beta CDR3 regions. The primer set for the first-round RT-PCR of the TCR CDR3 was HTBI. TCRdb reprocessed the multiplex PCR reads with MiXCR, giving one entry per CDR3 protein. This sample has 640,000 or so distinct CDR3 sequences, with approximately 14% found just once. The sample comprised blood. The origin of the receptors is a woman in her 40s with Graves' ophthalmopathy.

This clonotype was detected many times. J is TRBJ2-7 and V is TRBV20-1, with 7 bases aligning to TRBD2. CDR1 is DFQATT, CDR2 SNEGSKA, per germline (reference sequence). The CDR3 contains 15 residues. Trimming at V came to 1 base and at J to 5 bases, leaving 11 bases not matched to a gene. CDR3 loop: CSARGTLAKSHEQYF. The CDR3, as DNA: TGCAGTGCTAGAGGCACACTAGCGAAGTCCCACGAGCAGTACTTC.

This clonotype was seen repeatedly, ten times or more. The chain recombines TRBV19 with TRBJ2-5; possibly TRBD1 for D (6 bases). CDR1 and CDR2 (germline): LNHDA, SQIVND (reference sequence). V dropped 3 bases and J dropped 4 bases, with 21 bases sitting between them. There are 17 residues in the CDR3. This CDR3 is CASSIRGTSKGAETQYF. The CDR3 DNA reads TGTGCCAGTAGTATCCGAGGGACAAGCAAAGGGGCAGAGACCCAGTACTTC.

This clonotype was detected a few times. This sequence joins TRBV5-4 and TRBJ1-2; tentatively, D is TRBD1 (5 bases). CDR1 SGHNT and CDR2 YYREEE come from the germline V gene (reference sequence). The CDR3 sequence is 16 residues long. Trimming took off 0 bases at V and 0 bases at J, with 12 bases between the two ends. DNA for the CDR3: TGTGCCAGCAGCTTGGGTGGGGGAGAGTCTAACTATGGCTACACCTTC. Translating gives CASSLGGGESNYGYTF.

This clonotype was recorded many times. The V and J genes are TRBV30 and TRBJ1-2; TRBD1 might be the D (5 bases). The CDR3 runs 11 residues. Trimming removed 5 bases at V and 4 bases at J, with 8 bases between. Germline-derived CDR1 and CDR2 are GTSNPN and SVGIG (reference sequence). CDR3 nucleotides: TGTGCCTGGGACAGCGTCTATGGCTACACCTTC. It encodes CAWDSVYGYTF.

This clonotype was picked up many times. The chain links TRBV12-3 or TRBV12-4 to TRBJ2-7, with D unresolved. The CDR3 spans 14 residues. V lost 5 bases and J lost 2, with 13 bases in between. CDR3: CASSPSAGTYEQYF. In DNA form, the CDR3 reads TGTGCCAGCAGTCCCAGTGCAGGTACCTACGAGCAGTACTTC.

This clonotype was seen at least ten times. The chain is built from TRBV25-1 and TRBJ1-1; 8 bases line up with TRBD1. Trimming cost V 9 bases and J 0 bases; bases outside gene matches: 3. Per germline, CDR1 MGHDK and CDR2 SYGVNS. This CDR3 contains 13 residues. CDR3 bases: TGTGCCAGGAGGACAGGGATGAACACTGAAGCTTTCTTT. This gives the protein CARRTGMNTEAFF.

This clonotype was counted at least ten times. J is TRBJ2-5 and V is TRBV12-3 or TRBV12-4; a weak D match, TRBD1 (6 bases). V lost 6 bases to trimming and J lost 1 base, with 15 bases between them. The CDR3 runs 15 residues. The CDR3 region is CASSDPGDGQETQYF. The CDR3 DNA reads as TGTGCCAGCAGCGACCCAGGGGACGGCCAAGAGACCCAGTACTTC.

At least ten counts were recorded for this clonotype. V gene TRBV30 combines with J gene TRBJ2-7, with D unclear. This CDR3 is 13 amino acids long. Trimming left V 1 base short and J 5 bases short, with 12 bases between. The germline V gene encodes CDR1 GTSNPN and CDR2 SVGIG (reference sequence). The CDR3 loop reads CAWSGTKVDEQYF. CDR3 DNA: TGTGCCTGGAGTGGAACTAAAGTCGACGAGCAGTACTTC.

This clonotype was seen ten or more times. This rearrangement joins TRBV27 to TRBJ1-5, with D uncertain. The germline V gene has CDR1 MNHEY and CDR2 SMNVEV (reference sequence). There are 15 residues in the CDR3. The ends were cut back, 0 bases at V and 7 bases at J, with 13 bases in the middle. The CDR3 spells CASSLSNGYGQPQHF. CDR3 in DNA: TGTGCCAGCAGTTTATCAAATGGGTATGGGCAGCCCCAGCATTTT.

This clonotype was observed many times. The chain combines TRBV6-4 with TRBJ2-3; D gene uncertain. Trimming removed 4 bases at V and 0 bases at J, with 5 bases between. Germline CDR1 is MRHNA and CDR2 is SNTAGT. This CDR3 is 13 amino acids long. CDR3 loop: CASSASSTDTQYF. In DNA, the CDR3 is TGTGCCAGCAGTGCGTCTAGCACAGATACGCAGTATTTT.

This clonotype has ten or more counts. The CDR3 DNA sequence: TGTGCCAGCGGTTCACGGGCAAACTATGGCTACACCTTC. Protein product: CASGSRANYGYTF. The chain carries TRBV7-2 and TRBJ1-2; D is undetermined. V was clipped by 8 bases and J by 2 bases, with 12 bases between them. The CDR3 has 13 residues. CDR1 is SGHTA and CDR2 is FQGNSA in the germline V gene.

The CDR3 spells CASPSWSPGGNQPQHF. The CDR3 DNA follows: TGTGCCAGCCCCTCGTGGTCACCAGGGGGCAATCAGCCCCAGCATTTT. This chain connects TRBV6-9 to TRBJ1-5, with D possibly being TRBD1 (6 bases). In germline, CDR1 is MNHGY, CDR2 SVAAGI. V was shortened by 8 bases and J by 2 bases, with 19 bases between the two germline ends. CDR3 length: 16 residues.

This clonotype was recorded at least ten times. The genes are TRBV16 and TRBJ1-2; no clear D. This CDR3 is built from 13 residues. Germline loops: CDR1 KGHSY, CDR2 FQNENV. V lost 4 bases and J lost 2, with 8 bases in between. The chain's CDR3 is CASSRAVNYGYTF. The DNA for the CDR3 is TGTGCCAGCAGCCGTGCTGTGAACTATGGCTACACCTTC.

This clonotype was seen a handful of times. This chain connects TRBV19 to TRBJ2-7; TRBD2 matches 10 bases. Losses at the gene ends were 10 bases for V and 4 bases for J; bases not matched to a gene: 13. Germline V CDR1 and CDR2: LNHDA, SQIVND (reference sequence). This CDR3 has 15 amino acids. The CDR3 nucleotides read TGTGCCACCAGGACTAGCGGAAGTTCCCTTTACGAGCAGTACTTC. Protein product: CATRTSGSSLYEQYF.

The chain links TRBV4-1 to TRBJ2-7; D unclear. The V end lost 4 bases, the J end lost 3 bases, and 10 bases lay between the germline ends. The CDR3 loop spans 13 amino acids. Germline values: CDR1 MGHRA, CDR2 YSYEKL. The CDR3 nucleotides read TGCGCCAGCAGCCCCCCGGTCATCTACGAGCAGTACTTC. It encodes CASSPPVIYEQYF.

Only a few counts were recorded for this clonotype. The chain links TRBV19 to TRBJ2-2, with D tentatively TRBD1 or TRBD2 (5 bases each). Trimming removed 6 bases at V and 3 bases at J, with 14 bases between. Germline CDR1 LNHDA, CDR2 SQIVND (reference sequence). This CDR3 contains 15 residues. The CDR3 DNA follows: TGTGCCAGTAGCCTACCGGGACGCTACACCGGGGAGCTGTTTTTT. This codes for CASSLPGRYTGELFF.

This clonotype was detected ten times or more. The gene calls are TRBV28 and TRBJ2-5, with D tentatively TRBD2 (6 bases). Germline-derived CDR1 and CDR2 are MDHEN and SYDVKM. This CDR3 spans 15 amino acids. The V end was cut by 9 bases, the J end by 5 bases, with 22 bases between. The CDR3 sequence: CASRTGGIGVETQYF. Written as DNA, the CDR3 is TGTGCCAGTCGGACGGGCGGGATAGGTGTTGAGACCCAGTACTTC.

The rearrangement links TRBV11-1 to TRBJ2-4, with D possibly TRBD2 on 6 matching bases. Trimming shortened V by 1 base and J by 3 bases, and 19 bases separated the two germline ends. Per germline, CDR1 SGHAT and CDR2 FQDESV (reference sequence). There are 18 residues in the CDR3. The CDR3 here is CASSLVLKGGEGKNIQYF. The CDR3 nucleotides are TGTGCCAGCAGCTTAGTCCTAAAGGGAGGCGAGGGCAAAAACATTCAGTACTTC.

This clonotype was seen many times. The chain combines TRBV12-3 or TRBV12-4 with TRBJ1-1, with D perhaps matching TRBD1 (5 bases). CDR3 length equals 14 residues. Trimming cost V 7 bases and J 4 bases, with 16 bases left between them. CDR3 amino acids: CASTKTGGATEAFF. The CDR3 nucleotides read TGTGCCAGCACGAAGACCGGGGGTGCCACTGAAGCTTTCTTT.

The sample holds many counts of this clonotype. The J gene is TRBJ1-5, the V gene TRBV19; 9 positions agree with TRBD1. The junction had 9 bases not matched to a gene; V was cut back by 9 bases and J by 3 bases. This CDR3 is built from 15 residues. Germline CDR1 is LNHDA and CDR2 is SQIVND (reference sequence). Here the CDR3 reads CASKVRDRVNQPQHF. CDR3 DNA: TGTGCCAGCAAGGTCCGGGACAGGGTCAATCAGCCCCAGCATTTT.